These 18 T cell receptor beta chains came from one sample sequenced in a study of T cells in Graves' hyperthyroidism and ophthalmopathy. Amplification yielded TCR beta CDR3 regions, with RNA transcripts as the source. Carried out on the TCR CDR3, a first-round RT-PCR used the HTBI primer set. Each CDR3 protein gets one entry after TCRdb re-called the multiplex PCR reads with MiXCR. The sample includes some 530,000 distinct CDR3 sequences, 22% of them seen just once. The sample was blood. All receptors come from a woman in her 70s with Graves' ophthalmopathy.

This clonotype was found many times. The CDR3 reads CAWSAGTVIYGYTF. The CDR3 coding sequence is TGTGCCTGGAGTGCCGGGACAGTAATCTATGGCTACACCTTC. V usage is TRBV30 and J usage is TRBJ1-2, with 7 bases lining up with TRBD1. V shed 1 base and J 4 bases; nucleotides not matched to a gene: 6. This CDR3 has 14 residues. Germline V gives CDR1 GTSNPN, CDR2 SVGIG (reference sequence).

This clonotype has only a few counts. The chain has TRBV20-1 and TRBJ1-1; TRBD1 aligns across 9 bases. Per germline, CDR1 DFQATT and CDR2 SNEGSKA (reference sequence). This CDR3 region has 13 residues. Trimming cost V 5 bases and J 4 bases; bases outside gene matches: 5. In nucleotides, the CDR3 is TGCAGTGCTCCCGACAGGGGGGGCACTGAAGCTTTCTTT. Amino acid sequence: CSAPDRGGTEAFF.

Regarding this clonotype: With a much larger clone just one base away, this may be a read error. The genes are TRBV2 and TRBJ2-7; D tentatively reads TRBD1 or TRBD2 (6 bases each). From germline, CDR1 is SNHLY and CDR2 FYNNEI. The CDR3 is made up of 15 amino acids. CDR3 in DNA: TGTGCCAGCAGCGAAGGTGGGGGGCAGGCCCACAAGCAGTACTTC. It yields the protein CASSEGGGQAHKQYF.

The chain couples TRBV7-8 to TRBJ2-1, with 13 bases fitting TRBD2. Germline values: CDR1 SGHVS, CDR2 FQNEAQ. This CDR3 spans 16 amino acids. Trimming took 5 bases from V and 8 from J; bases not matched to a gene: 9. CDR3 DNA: TGTGCCAGCAGCCCGACACGGACTAGCGGGAGCGATGAGCAGTTCTTC. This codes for CASSPTRTSGSDEQFF.

This CDR3 reads CASSESGGRGQPQHF. The CDR3 DNA is TGCGCCAGCAGTGAGTCAGGGGGGCGAGGGCAGCCCCAGCATTTT. The genes are TRBV10-2 and TRBJ1-5; possible D gene TRBD1, 6 bases. CDR3 length equals 15 residues. V lost 0 bases and J lost 7, with 13 bases in between. The V gene's germline CDR1 is WSHSY and CDR2 SAAADI.

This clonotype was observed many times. CDR3 sequence: CASIPSGSPLTEQYF. The CDR3 DNA follows: TGTGCCAGCATTCCTAGCGGATCCCCTCTCACCGAGCAGTACTTC. The gene calls are TRBV6-1 and TRBJ2-7; 7 bases line up with TRBD2. There are 15 residues in the CDR3. Trimming removed 7 bases from V and 6 bases from J; junction bases left unmatched: 15. CDR1 is MNHNS and CDR2 is SASEGT in the germline V gene.

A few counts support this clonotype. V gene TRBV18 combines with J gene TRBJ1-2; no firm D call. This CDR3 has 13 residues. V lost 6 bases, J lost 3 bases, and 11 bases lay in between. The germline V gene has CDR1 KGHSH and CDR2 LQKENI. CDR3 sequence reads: CASSPDQDYGYTF. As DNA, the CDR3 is TGTGCCAGCTCTCCGGACCAAGACTATGGCTACACCTTC.

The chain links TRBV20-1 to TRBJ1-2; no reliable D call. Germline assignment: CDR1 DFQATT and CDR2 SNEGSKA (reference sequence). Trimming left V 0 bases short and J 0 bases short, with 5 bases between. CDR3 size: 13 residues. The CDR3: CSAREASNYGYTF. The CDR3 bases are TGCAGTGCTAGAGAGGCCTCTAACTATGGCTACACCTTC.

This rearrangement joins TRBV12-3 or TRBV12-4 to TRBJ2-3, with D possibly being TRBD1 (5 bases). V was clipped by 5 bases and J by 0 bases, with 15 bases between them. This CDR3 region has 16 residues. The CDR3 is CASSPDRIISTDTQYF. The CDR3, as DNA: TGTGCCAGCAGTCCCGACAGAATAATCAGCACAGATACGCAGTATTTT.

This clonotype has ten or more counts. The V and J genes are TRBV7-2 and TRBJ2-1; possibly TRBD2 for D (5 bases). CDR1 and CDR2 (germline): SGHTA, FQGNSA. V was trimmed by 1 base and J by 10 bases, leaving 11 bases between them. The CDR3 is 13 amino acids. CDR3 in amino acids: CASSLGYPGEQFF. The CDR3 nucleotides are TGTGCCAGCAGCTTAGGGTACCCGGGAGAGCAGTTCTTC.

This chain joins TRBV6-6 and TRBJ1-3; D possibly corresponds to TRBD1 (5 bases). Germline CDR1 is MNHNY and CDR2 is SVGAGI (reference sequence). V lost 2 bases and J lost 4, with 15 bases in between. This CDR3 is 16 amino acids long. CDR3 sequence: CASSYDSGRTGNTIYF. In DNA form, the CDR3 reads TGTGCCAGCAGTTACGATTCAGGGCGGACAGGAAACACCATATATTTT.

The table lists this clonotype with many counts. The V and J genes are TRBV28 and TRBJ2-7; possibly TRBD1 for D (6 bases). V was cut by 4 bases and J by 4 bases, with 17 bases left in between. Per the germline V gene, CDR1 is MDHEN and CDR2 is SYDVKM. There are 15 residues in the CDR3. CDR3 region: CASSSDSFSPYEQYF. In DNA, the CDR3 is TGTGCCAGCAGTTCGGACAGCTTCAGTCCTTACGAGCAGTACTTC.

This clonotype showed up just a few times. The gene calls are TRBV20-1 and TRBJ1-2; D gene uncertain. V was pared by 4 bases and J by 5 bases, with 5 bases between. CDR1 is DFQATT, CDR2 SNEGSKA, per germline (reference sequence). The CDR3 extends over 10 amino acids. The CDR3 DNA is TGCAGTGCTAAATATTATGGCTACACCTTC. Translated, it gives CSAKYYGYTF.

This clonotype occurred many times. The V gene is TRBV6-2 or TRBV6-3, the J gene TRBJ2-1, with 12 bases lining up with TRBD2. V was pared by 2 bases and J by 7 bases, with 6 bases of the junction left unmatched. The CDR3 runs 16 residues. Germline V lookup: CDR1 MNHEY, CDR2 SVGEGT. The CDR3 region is CASSYPATSGSNEQFF. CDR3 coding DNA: TGTGCCAGCAGTTACCCCGCGACTAGCGGGAGTAATGAGCAGTTCTTC.

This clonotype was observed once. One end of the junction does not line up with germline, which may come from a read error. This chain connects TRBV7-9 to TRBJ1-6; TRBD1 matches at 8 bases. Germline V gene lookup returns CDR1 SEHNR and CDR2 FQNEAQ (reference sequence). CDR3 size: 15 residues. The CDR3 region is CASRQDRAVYSPLYF. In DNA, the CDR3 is TGTGCCAGCAGACAGGACAGGGCCGTTTATTCACCCCTCTACTTT.

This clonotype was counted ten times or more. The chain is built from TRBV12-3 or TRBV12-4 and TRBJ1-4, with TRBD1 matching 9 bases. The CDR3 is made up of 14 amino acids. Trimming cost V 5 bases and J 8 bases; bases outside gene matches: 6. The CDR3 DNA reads TGTGCCAGCAGTCAACAGGGGGCTCGGGAAAAACTGTTTTTT. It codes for CASSQQGAREKLFF.

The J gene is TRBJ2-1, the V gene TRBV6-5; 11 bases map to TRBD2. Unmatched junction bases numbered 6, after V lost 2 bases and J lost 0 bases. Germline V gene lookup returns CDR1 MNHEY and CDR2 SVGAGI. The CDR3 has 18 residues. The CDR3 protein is CASSYQGTSGYSYNEQFF. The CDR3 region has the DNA TGTGCCAGCAGTTACCAAGGGACTAGCGGCTACTCCTACAATGAGCAGTTCTTC.

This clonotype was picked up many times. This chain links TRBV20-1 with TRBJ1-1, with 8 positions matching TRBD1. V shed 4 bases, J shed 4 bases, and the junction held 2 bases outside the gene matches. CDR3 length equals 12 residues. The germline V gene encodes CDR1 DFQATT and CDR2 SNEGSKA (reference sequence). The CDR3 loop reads CSATTGGTEAFF. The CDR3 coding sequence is TGCAGTGCTACTACAGGGGGCACTGAAGCTTTCTTT.